The sequence of this T cell receptor beta chain was determined in a study of T-cell memory formation after mild COVID-19. TCRdb independently ran MiXCR on the 5' RACE reads; one entry per CDR3 protein. Among about 360,000 distinct CDR3 sequences listed, approximately 15% were seen once. This CDR3 has 16 residues. V shed 5 bases and J 1 base; nucleotides not matched to a gene: 7. The germline CDR1 and CDR2 sequences are KGHSH and LQKENI. Sequenced material: PBMCs or a T cell subset sorted from them (not recorded which). This chain joins TRBV18 and TRBJ2-7, with TRBD2 matching 11 bases. The sequence derives from a young man who had mild COVID-19 (a few samples of this study predate the infection). Cell type and time point are not known. The CDR3 region has the DNA TGTGCCAGCTCATCAATAGCGGGGGGGCCTTCCTACGAGCAGTACTTC. Its protein product is CASSSIAGGPSYEQYF.